This TCR beta chain was identified in a study of blood T cells in healthy people across ages. The use of a sample-barcoded 5' primer and a J-beta primer mix characterized a second PCR of about 6 to 12 cycles. TCRdb redid the calling of the 5' RACE reads with MiXCR, one entry per CDR3 protein. The data show 850,000 to 1,100,000 distinct CDR3 sequences, with roughly two fifths seen just once and less than 15% held by the top ten. Trimming stripped 3 bases from V and 5 bases from J, with 5 bases between. In germline, CDR1 is SGHTA, CDR2 FQGNSA. The CDR3 is 12 residues long. This receptor was identified in a man between 18 and 29 years old in good health. This sequence joins TRBV7-2 and TRBJ2-4; no clear D. What was sequenced was blood. The CDR3, as DNA: TGTGCCAGCAGCTTTGGCCAAAACATTCAGTACTTC. It is translated as CASSFGQNIQYF.